The 24 T cell receptor beta chains listed next were all sequenced from one sample in a study of T-cell reconstitution after alpha-beta-depleted transplantation in children. Unique molecular identifiers were used to barcode this TCRbeta library. From the PCR reads, TCRdb called clonotypes with MiXCR, one entry per CDR3 protein. This table holds over 85,000 distinct CDR3 sequences, approximately 6% found once. The sample was PBMCs, mostly from graft donor cells, taken 60 days after TCRalphabeta/CD19-depleted stem cell transplant. These receptors were collected from a female patient younger than 10 who had a stem cell transplant for Fanconi anemia, so the T cells may come from the graft donor.

This clonotype has at least ten counts. Sequence at one end of the junction differs from germline and may be a read error. The chain recombines TRBV7-8 with TRBJ2-1, with a possible D match to TRBD2 (5 bases). Germline CDR1 SGHVS, CDR2 FQNEAQ. CDR3 length: 13 residues. The DNA of the CDR3 is TGTGCCAGCAGCCTAGCTATTAGTTCCGAGCAGTTCTTC. This codes for CASSLAISSEQFF.

In its sample, this clonotype was seen many times. The rearrangement joins TRBV3-1 to TRBJ1-5; 10 bases map to TRBD1. Trimming cost V 4 bases and J 2 bases; bases outside gene matches: 8. There are 17 residues in the CDR3. Germline CDR1 reads LGHDT; CDR2 reads YNNKEL (reference sequence). The CDR3 sequence is CASSPARQGAGNQPQHF. As DNA, the CDR3 is TGTGCCAGCAGCCCAGCCCGACAGGGGGCCGGCAATCAGCCCCAGCATTTT.

The chain combines TRBV3-1 with TRBJ2-6; D gene ambiguous. The V end was cut by 10 bases, the J end by 4 bases, with 17 bases between. Per the germline V gene, CDR1 is LGHDT and CDR2 is YNNKEL (reference sequence). The CDR3 covers 15 residues. Here the CDR3 DNA reads TGTGCCACCTCCCCACATGCGATCGGGGCCAACGTCCTGACTTTC. Its translation: CATSPHAIGANVLTF.

This clonotype was seen many times. This chain uses TRBV5-1 with TRBJ2-6; tentatively, D is TRBD1 (6 bases). The V and J ends lost 4 bases and 4 bases respectively, with 12 bases between them. The CDR3 consists of 15 residues. In germline, CDR1 is SGHRS, CDR2 YFSETQ. DNA for the CDR3: TGCGCCAGCAGCCCAGGACAGTCCGGGGCCAACGTCCTGACTTTC. Its translation: CASSPGQSGANVLTF.

The chain uses TRBV5-1 and TRBJ2-1, with 10 positions matching TRBD2. The germline V gene has CDR1 SGHRS and CDR2 YFSETQ. The V and J ends lost 7 bases and 7 bases, in that order; junction bases with no gene match: 14. The CDR3 has 16 amino acids. The CDR3 sequence: CASGTLEREGPNEQFF. As DNA, the CDR3 is TGCGCCAGCGGAACCTTAGAGCGGGAGGGGCCTAATGAGCAGTTCTTC.

This clonotype came up many times. The gene calls are TRBV5-1 and TRBJ2-7; D is perhaps TRBD1 (6 bases). The CDR3 is 13 amino acids. Germline CDR1 and CDR2: SGHRS and YFSETQ. V lost 4 bases and J lost 2, with 10 bases in between. The chain's CDR3 is CASSTGQTYEQYF. CDR3 nucleotide sequence: TGCGCCAGCAGCACCGGACAGACCTACGAGCAGTACTTC. Supplemented by reference TRBV5-1 and TRBJ2-7, the full variable domain reads KAGVTQTPRYLIKTRGQQVTLSCSPISGHRSVSWYQQTPGQGLQFLFEYFSETQRNKGNFPGRFSGRQFSNSRSEMNVSTLELGDSALYLCASSTGQTYEQYFGPGTRLTVT.

This rearrangement joins TRBV9 to TRBJ2-1; possibly TRBD1 for D (5 bases). CDR1 is SGDLS, CDR2 YYNGEE, per germline. Trimming stripped 0 bases from V and 9 bases from J, with 16 bases between. The CDR3 is made up of 15 amino acids. The DNA of the CDR3 is TGTGCCAGCAGCGTAGTCACAGGTTGGTCGGGTGAGCAGTTCTTC. Amino acids: CASSVVTGWSGEQFF.

This clonotype was seen at least ten times. The V and J genes are TRBV18 and TRBJ2-3, with 8 bases identical to TRBD2. V was clipped by 1 base and J by 2 bases; unmatched bases: 5. The V gene's germline CDR1 is KGHSH and CDR2 LQKENI. The CDR3 sequence is 16 residues long. This chain's CDR3 is CASSPLERGFTDTQYF. CDR3 coding DNA: TGTGCCAGCTCACCACTCGAGCGGGGGTTCACAGATACGCAGTATTTT.

This clonotype was counted many times. V and J are TRBV7-2 and TRBJ2-1; a possible D gene is TRBD2 (6 bases). Germline loops: CDR1 SGHTA, CDR2 FQGNSA. The germline V and J ends were trimmed by 2 bases and 9 bases, with 14 bases remaining between them. This CDR3 region has 14 residues. The CDR3 protein is CASSLTGVEAEQFF. The DNA for the CDR3 is TGTGCCAGCAGCTTAACGGGAGTGGAAGCTGAGCAGTTCTTC.

This clonotype was recorded many times. The chain carries TRBV15 and TRBJ1-6, with D possibly matching TRBD1 (6 bases). The germline V and J ends were trimmed by 0 bases and 14 bases, with 14 bases remaining between them. Germline V gives CDR1 LNHNV, CDR2 YYDKDF (reference sequence). The CDR3 has 14 amino acids. The DNA for the CDR3 is TGTGCCACCAGCAGAGATAGGGGGGGCCAGGCCCTCCACTTT. This encodes CATSRDRGGQALHF.

The gene calls are TRBV4-2 and TRBJ2-1, with D unresolved. Trimming shortened V by 0 bases and J by 6 bases, and 15 bases separated the two germline ends. CDR1 LGHNA and CDR2 YNFKEQ come from the germline V gene. CDR3 size: 16 residues. In DNA, the CDR3 is TGTGCCAGCAGCCAAGAGGGCATACAGCGTTTCAATGAGCAGTTCTTC. Its protein is CASSQEGIQRFNEQFF.

V is TRBV21-1 and J is TRBJ1-6. TRBV21-1 is annotated as a pseudogene. The CDR3 sequence is 14 residues long. The CDR3 loop reads CASSKVNGNSPLHF. DNA for the CDR3: TGTGCCAGCAGCAAAGTAAATGGGAATTCACCCCTCCACTTT.

This clonotype turned up a few times. The rearrangement uses TRBV5-1 and TRBJ1-2; TRBD1 matches at 8 bases. CDR1 is SGHRS and CDR2 is YFSETQ in the germline V gene. This CDR3 comprises 14 residues. J lost 6 bases, V lost 0 bases, and 4 bases had no gene match. The CDR3 loop reads CASSLDRGGHGYTF. The CDR3, as DNA: TGCGCCAGCAGCTTGGACAGGGGGGGCCATGGCTACACCTTC.

In its sample, this clonotype was seen many times. The rearrangement links TRBV14 to TRBJ2-5, with D possibly being TRBD2 (6 bases). The CDR3 runs to 16 residues. Trimming removed 7 bases from V and 5 bases from J, with 23 bases in between. CDR1 is SGHDN and CDR2 is FVKESK in the germline V gene. CDR3 nucleotides: TGTGCCAGCACCCCATCCGGAGGAGGGTATGCGGAGACCCAGTACTTC. As protein: CASTPSGGGYAETQYF.

This clonotype showed up many times. The chain employs TRBV6-6 and TRBJ1-1; D call uncertain. Trimming took off 3 bases at V and 3 bases at J, with 8 bases between the two ends. Germline CDR1 MNHNY, CDR2 SVGAGI (reference sequence). The CDR3 sequence is 13 residues long. The CDR3 here is CASSYEQYTEAFF. CDR3 in DNA: TGTGCCAGCAGTTATGAACAGTACACTGAAGCTTTCTTT.

The sample holds many counts of this clonotype. V and J are TRBV28 and TRBJ2-7, with D possibly being TRBD2 (6 bases). Germline CDR1 is MDHEN and CDR2 is SYDVKM. This CDR3 has 13 amino acids. V shed 5 bases and J shed 0 bases, with 8 bases lying between them. The CDR3 reads CASSSGFSYEQYF. The CDR3 DNA reads TGTGCCAGCAGTAGCGGGTTCTCCTACGAGCAGTACTTC. Complete variable domain (other parts from reference TRBV28 and TRBJ2-7): DVKVTQSSRYLVKRTGEKVFLECVQDMDHENMFWYRQDPGLGLRLIYFSYDVKMKEKGDIPEGYSVSREKKERFSLILESASTNQTSMYLCASSSGFSYEQYFGPGTRLTVT.

This clonotype was seen ten or more times. CDR3 coding DNA: TGCGCCAGCAGCTTGGAGCCGGGACTAGCGAGGGGGTTCTTC. It encodes CASSLEPGLARGFF. The chain employs TRBV5-1 and TRBJ2-1, with 10 nucleotides matching TRBD2. Germline assignment: CDR1 SGHRS and CDR2 YFSETQ. The CDR3 spans 14 residues. V lost 0 bases, J lost 15 bases, and 9 bases stayed unmatched.

The J gene is TRBJ2-2, the V gene TRBV4-2; D perhaps matches TRBD2 (6 bases). This CDR3 has 15 residues. Germline V lookup: CDR1 LGHNA, CDR2 YNFKEQ. V lost 1 base and J 6 bases, leaving 12 bases between the germline ends. DNA of the CDR3: TGTGCCAGCAGCCAAGGGGGGGAGAGGGCCGGGGAGCTGTTTTTT. The encoded protein is CASSQGGERAGELFF.

This clonotype came up a few times. This chain uses TRBV6-1 with TRBJ2-5; maybe TRBD1 (7 bases). CDR1 MNHNS and CDR2 SASEGT come from the germline V gene. The CDR3 is 15 residues long. V was pared by 4 bases and J by 0 bases, with 12 bases between. Written as DNA, the CDR3 is TGTGCCAGCAGTGGGAGGGGGCGATACCAAGAGACCCAGTACTTC. It yields the protein CASSGRGRYQETQYF.

By share of the sample, this clonotype is medium-sized (0.01 to 0.1%). V gene TRBV29-1 combines with J gene TRBJ2-3; a possible D gene is TRBD2 (5 bases). Germline V CDR1 and CDR2: SQVTM, ANQGSEA. The V and J ends lost 6 bases and 2 bases respectively, with 15 bases between them. CDR3 size: 14 residues. This chain's CDR3 is CSVTGLPLTDTQYF. DNA for the CDR3: TGCAGCGTCACTGGACTTCCCCTCACAGATACGCAGTATTTT.

The sample holds a few counts of this clonotype. The chain joins TRBV6-1 to TRBJ2-5, with a possible D match to TRBD2 (5 bases). CDR1 MNHNS and CDR2 SASEGT come from the germline V gene. CDR3 length equals 12 residues. Trimming cost V 8 bases and J 5 bases, with 12 bases left between them. This CDR3 is CASFTGLETQYF. The CDR3 bases are TGTGCCAGCTTCACGGGGTTGGAGACCCAGTACTTC.

This clonotype was detected only a few times. This rearrangement joins TRBV5-1 to TRBJ2-5; D possibly corresponds to TRBD1 (6 bases). V dropped 3 bases and J dropped 2 bases, with 14 bases sitting between them. The CDR3 has 15 residues. The germline V gene has CDR1 SGHRS and CDR2 YFSETQ. CDR3 protein: CASSSDGTGQETQYF. Written as DNA, the CDR3 is TGCGCCAGCAGCTCGGACGGTACAGGGCAAGAGACCCAGTACTTC.

The J gene is TRBJ2-3, the V gene TRBV7-6; the match to TRBD2 covers 9 bases. J was trimmed by 4 bases and V by 5 bases; bases with no gene match: 10. CDR1 SGHVS and CDR2 FNYEAQ come from the germline V gene. The CDR3 has 16 amino acids. The CDR3 sequence is CASSPWKREVPDTQYF. CDR3 bases: TGTGCCAGCAGCCCCTGGAAGCGGGAGGTTCCAGATACGCAGTATTTT.

This clonotype was seen many times. The chain has TRBV25-1 and TRBJ2-2, with 7 bases identical to TRBD1. V gave up 3 bases and J gave up 5 bases; unmatched junction bases: 21. Germline CDR1 reads MGHDK; CDR2 reads SYGVNS. This CDR3 spans 20 amino acids. The CDR3 region is CASSDPSVLGTAHKTGELFF. The CDR3 DNA follows: TGTGCCAGCAGTGATCCCTCCGTGCTAGGGACAGCTCATAAAACCGGGGAGCTGTTTTTT.